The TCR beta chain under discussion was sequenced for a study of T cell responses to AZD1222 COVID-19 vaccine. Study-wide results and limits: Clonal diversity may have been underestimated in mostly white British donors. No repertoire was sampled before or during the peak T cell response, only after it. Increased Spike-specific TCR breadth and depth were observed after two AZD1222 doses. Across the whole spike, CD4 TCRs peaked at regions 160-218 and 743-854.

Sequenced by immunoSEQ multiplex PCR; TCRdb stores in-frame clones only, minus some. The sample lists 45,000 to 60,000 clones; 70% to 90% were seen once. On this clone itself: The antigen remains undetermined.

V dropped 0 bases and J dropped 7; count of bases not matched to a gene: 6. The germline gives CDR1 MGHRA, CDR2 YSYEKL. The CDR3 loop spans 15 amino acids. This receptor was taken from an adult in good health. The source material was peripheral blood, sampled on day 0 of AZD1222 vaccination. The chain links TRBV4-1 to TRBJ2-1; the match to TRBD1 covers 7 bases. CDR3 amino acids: CASSQDGTDLNEQFF. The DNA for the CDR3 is TGCGCCAGCAGCCAAGATGGGACAGATTTAAATGAGCAGTTCTTC.